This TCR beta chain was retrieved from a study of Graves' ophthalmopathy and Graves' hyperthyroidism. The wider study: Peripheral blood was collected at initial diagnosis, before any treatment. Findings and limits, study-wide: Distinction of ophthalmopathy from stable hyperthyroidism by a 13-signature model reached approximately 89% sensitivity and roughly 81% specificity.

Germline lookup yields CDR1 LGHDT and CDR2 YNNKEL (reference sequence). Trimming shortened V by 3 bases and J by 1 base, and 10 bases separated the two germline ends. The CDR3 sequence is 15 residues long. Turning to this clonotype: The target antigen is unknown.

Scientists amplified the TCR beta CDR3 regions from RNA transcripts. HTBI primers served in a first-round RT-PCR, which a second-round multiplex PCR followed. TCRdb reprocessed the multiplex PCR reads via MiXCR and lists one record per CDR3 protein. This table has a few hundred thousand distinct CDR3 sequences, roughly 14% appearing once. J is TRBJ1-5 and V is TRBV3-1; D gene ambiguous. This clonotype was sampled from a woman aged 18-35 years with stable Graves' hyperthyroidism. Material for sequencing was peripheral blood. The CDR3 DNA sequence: TGTGCCAGCAGCCAGAACCCAGTCAGCAATCAGCCCCAGCATTTT. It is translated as CASSQNPVSNQPQHF.